This T cell receptor beta chain comes out of a study of Ad26.COV2.S vaccination and SARS-CoV-2 variants. Study-wide background: In the COV1001 trial, the donor was in the Ad26.COV2.S arm.

Treatment indicated: around 19 received Ad26.COV2.S at low or high dose, single or two shots; 5 received placebo; per-sample allocation not given. Sampling took place 63 days after the first vaccine or placebo injection. Some clones are missing from TCRdb's copy, which holds only in-frame ones; the method was immunoSEQ multiplex PCR. The repertoire holds hundreds of thousands of clones, around nine tenths seen once, with about 10% in the top ten. The CDR3 loop spans 13 amino acids. With 6 bases removed from V and 6 bases from J, the gap between germline ends came to 15 bases. Germline V gene data show CDR1 as MNHEY and CDR2 as SVGEGT.

The sequencing used peripheral blood, collected in a trial of Ad26.COV2.S vaccine versus placebo. The rearrangement uses TRBV6-2 or TRBV6-3 and TRBJ2-7; tentatively, D is TRBD2 (5 bases). The clonotype comes from a person aged 18-65 years who received the Ad26.COV2.S COVID-19 vaccine or a placebo. Here the CDR3 DNA reads TGTGCCAGCAGCCCCACGAGGGTCACCGAGCAGTACTTC. Its translation is CASSPTRVTEQYF.